This T cell receptor beta chain emerged from a study of blood T cell repertoires in COVID-19 (dated by TCRdb to the early 2020s). Some background on the complete study: Samples covering the acute and convalescent phases of COVID-19 were provided by collaborators in the United States, Italy and Spain. The material from the prospective study consisted of cDNA or gDNA derived from T cells, B-cell-depleted T cells, or PBMCs. The dataset comprised deeply sampled blood TCRbeta repertoires from subjects exposed to, actively infected with, or recovered from COVID-19. The repertoires were released in a freely available public database intended as a resource for research on the immune response to SARS-CoV-2. The samples were drawn from two sources: the first 160 participants of the ongoing ImmuneRACE study, and over 1,000 subjects contributed by 6 global collaborators. Where available, HLA class I and class II types were obtained from metadata supplied by the sample provider rather than from assay-based typing. A de-identified subject ID, COVID-19 status, age in years and sex were almost always included in the sample metadata. Overall study outcomes, separate from this receptor: The quantity of clinical and demographic metadata differed by source and by participant and was supplied without curation.

From cysteine to phenylalanine, the CDR3 is 13 amino acids long. Just the 39-base CDR3 DNA is kept, in frame starting at base 1. Reading the germline V gene gives CDR1 KGHDR and CDR2 SFDVKD. V lost 6 bases and J lost 4 bases; the stretch between them is 10 bases long. A remark on this clone: Which antigen it targets is not known. Base quality data are lacking; no much larger clone is found one base away.

TCRbeta CDR3 regions were amplified from genomic DNA using the immunoSEQ Assay, a bias-controlled multiplex PCR. Regarding the original processing steps: Within the assay, amplification of reference gene primers was used to estimate how many nucleated cells each sample contained. To quantify the absolute abundance of each unique TCRbeta CDR3 rearrangement, sequence reads were collapsed and filtered. For each sample, productive Simpson clonality was calculated as the square root of Simpson's diversity index over productive rearrangements. This is the immuneACCESS table as TCRdb keeps it, with only in-frame sequences that have V and J called. A part of the clones is gone; compared with another copy, unresolved V genes explain less than half, and the rest is unexplained. That table gives V, J and clone size, and the DNA gave D and trimming. The sample profile shows about 150,000 clones; around 85% of them were found once. The ten top clones hold roughly 3.5% of the sample.

Whole blood was collected in K2EDTA tubes by collaborating institutions according to the institutions' own protocols. For TCRbeta analysis, collaborator samples were shipped as frozen whole blood, as isolated PBMCs, or as DNA extracted from either sample type. The source is an older man with acute or convalescent COVID-19. The sample was peripheral blood. The V and J genes are TRBV24-1 and TRBJ2-3; TRBD1 is perhaps the D gene, given 5 matching bases. The CDR3 corresponds to CATSPQGPDTQYF. The nucleotide sequence is TGTGCCACCAGTCCCCAGGGCCCAGATACGCAGTATTTT.